This T cell receptor (beta chain) was obtained from a study of blood T cells in healthy people across ages. Germline CDR1 is SNHLY and CDR2 is FYNNEI. This CDR3 contains 15 residues. V was shortened by 3 bases and J by 0 bases, with 11 bases between the two germline ends. Sample-barcoded 5' priming and a J-beta primer mix drove a second PCR of about 7 to 11 cycles. TCRdb ran MiXCR on the 5' RACE reads and lists one entry per CDR3 protein. This sample has 1.5 million to 2 million distinct CDR3 sequences, with around half found just once. Sample: blood. This clonotype was obtained from a woman aged 40-49 years in good health. The chain recombines TRBV2 with TRBJ1-1; no reliable D call. As DNA, the CDR3 is TGTGCCAGCAGTGATCCCGGCAGGCTGAACACTGAAGCTTTCTTT. This sequence encodes CASSDPGRLNTEAFF. The complete variable domain, with remaining parts taken from reference TRBV2 and TRBJ1-1, reads EPEVTQTPSHQVTQMGQEVILRCVPISNHLYFYWYRQILGQKVEFLVSFYNNEISEKSEIFDDQFSVERPDGSNFTLKIRSTKLEDSAMYFCASSDPGRLNTEAFFGQGTRLTVV.